The clone carrying this T cell receptor beta chain appeared many times. What it recognizes is unknown. This specimen comes from a study of T cells in Graves' hyperthyroidism and ophthalmopathy. Findings and caveats of the study: Most clonotypes expanded in thyroid above 0.001 were likewise present in blood. A model using 13 V-J features told ophthalmopathy apart from stable hyperthyroidism.

Clinical symptoms, serum thyroxine, TRAb, thyroid ultrasound and orbital computed tomography informed diagnoses. PBMCs stemmed from 10 ml fresh peripheral blood. It was RNA transcripts that yielded the amplified TCR beta CDR3 regions. A first-round RT-PCR of the TCR CDR3 used the HTBI primer set. Using its own MiXCR run on the multiplex PCR reads, TCRdb lists one record per CDR3 protein. The repertoire holds nearly 600,000 distinct CDR3 sequences, with 14% as singletons. The CDR3 has 20 amino acids. After removal of 0 bases from V and 2 bases from J, the junction contained 16 bases not matched to a gene. Germline V gives CDR1 MNHNS, CDR2 SASEGT.

Sequencing input: blood. The J gene is TRBJ2-1, the V gene TRBV6-1; 7 bases match TRBD2. The TCR was taken from a woman between 18 and 29 years old with Graves' ophthalmopathy. DNA for the CDR3: TGTGCCAGCAGTGAAGCCACCCTCCCCCGCGGCGGGAGCGCCTACAATGAGCAGTTCTTC. The encoded protein is CASSEATLPRGGSAYNEQFF.